These T cell receptor beta chains were read from a single sample in a study of post-analysis software for immune sequencing data. MiXCR was run by TCRdb on the PCR reads, yielding one entry per CDR3 protein. The repertoire holds roughly 430,000 distinct CDR3 sequences, with approximately 37% as singletons. Sequencing was carried out using blood. The receptors come from a girl aged 2 to 9 with multiple sclerosis. The CDR3 runs from the conserved cysteine through the conserved F or W. The order of the fields is CDR3 length, V gene, D gene, clone size, CDR3 protein. D genes are given only for firm matches. A clone size is listed for some rows: how often the clone was seen (once, few, many), or a class if it is expanded.

length: 16; V: TRBV18; D: TRBD2; size: .; CDR3: CASSPSGGQAPNEQFF
length: 15; V: TRBV4-3; D: .; size: few; CDR3: CASSQEGTNDEKLFF
length: 14; V: TRBV5-1; D: .; size: .; CDR3: CASSLPTGNTEAFF
length: 15; V: TRBV20-1; D: .; size: .; CDR3: CSAQRLDGRGPAQHF
length: 15; V: TRBV6-5; D: .; size: once; CDR3: CASSYDSPYNSPLHF
length: 16; V: TRBV5-1; D: .; size: .; CDR3: CASSLAPGPPGYEQYF
length: 15; V: TRBV7-2; D: TRBD2; size: .; CDR3: CASSLKRDRENEQFF
length: 16; V: TRBV12-3/TRBV12-4; D: TRBD1; size: .; CDR3: CASSTLGGVSYNEQFF
length: 13; V: TRBV28; D: .; size: few; CDR3: CASSSPSTDTQYF
length: 15; V: TRBV6-5; D: .; size: .; CDR3: CASRADFSPNEKLFF
length: 12; V: TRBV20-1; D: .; size: .; CDR3: CSARRATHEQYF
length: 13; V: TRBV28; D: .; size: .; CDR3: CASSSIDRSEQFF
length: 12; V: TRBV20-1; D: TRBD2; size: .; CDR3: CSASGRAREQFF
length: 16; V: TRBV6-1; D: .; size: few; CDR3: CASSERHLGDQDTQYF
length: 16; V: TRBV4-1; D: TRBD1; size: few; CDR3: CASSHTGAGSSYEQYF
length: 14; V: TRBV7-6; D: .; size: .; CDR3: CASSLAEGRDGYTF
length: 16; V: TRBV29-1; D: .; size: few; CDR3: CSVKGVQGAGANVLTF
length: 13; V: TRBV5-1; D: .; size: few; CDR3: CASSSGLNTEAFF
length: 17; V: TRBV7-9; D: TRBD1; size: few; CDR3: CASSLSMGTAVQETQYF
length: 15; V: TRBV4-3; D: .; size: .; CDR3: CASSQEISAGYEQYF
length: 17; V: TRBV6-1; D: TRBD1; size: .; CDR3: CASSERGPGTVNTEAFF
length: 12; V: TRBV29-1; D: .; size: .; CDR3: CSVEGVDEKLFF
length: 13; V: TRBV19; D: .; size: few; CDR3: CASTTPGAYEQYF
length: 13; V: TRBV7-2; D: .; size: few; CDR3: CASSFGQTLEQFF
length: 16; V: TRBV6-1; D: TRBD1; size: .; CDR3: CASSERPTGFAYEQYF
length: 15; V: TRBV4-3; D: TRBD1; size: few; CDR3: CASSQADRGLDGYTF
length: 12; V: TRBV7-2; D: .; size: few; CDR3: CASSSQQETQYF
length: 13; V: TRBV28; D: .; size: .; CDR3: CASSLGKGFPQHF